Listed below are T cell receptor beta chains from one sample, sequenced in a study of post-analysis software for immune sequencing data. MiXCR was run by TCRdb on the PCR reads, yielding one entry per CDR3 protein. The table shows some 690,000 distinct CDR3 sequences, with more than 50% occurring only once. The sequenced sample consisted of blood. The receptors were sampled from a girl aged 2 to 9 with multiple sclerosis. Both conserved end residues are part of each CDR3. Each record gives: J gene, D gene, clone size, V gene, CDR3 DNA, CDR3 protein. D genes are given only for firm matches. A row's size may be missing; if present it is once, few, many or a size class.

>TRBJ2-5|NA|few|TRBV20-1
TGCAGTGCTAGACTAGCAGTGACCCAGTACTTC
CSARLAVTQYF
>TRBJ2-1|NA|NA|TRBV7-3
TGTGCCAGCAGCTTAGATCAGGGCCGTGGCAATGAGCAGTTCTTC
CASSLDQGRGNEQFF
>TRBJ2-3|TRBD2|NA|TRBV11-2
TGTGCCAGCCGCCGCCTTAGCGGGGGGGCCGCAGATACGCAGTATTTT
CASRRLSGGAADTQYF
>TRBJ2-5|TRBD2|NA|TRBV29-1
TGCAGCGTTGAGGGAGGGTCCGAGACCCAGTACTTC
CSVEGGSETQYF
>TRBJ2-1|NA|NA|TRBV29-1
TGCAGCGTTGCCGACTCCAGCTCCTACAATGAGCAGTTCTTC
CSVADSSSYNEQFF
>TRBJ2-3|NA|few|TRBV7-2
TGTGCCAGCAGCTTAGGTCATACGCAGTATTTT
CASSLGHTQYF
>TRBJ1-1|NA|NA|TRBV7-2
TGTGCCAGCAGCTTAGCGAATGGACCTGAAGCTTTCTTT
CASSLANGPEAFF
>TRBJ1-2|NA|many|TRBV20-1
TGCAGTGCTAGAGCTGGGGTCGGCTATGGCTACACCTTC
CSARAGVGYGYTF
>TRBJ2-1|TRBD2|NA|TRBV20-1
TGCAGTGCTAGAGGAGCGGGGGGGGATGAGCAGTTCTTC
CSARGAGGDEQFF
>TRBJ2-3|TRBD1|few|TRBV10-3
TGTGCCATCAAGGGGGCATTTAGCACAGATACGCAGTATTTT
CAIKGAFSTDTQYF
>TRBJ2-3|NA|NA|TRBV29-1
TGCAGCGTTGAAGTGCCAGGAGGCTTTGCATCGCAGTATTTT
CSVEVPGGFASQYF
>TRBJ2-1|NA|NA|TRBV7-3
TGTGCCAGCAGCTTGGGGACTCCTTTTACACGCTCCTACAATGAGCAGTTCTTC
CASSLGTPFTRSYNEQFF
>TRBJ2-3|TRBD2|NA|TRBV2
TGTGCCAGCGGGACTAGCGGGATGAGCACAGATACGCAGTATTTT
CASGTSGMSTDTQYF
>TRBJ2-2|TRBD1|NA|TRBV5-1
TGCGCCAGCAGCTTGGACGGACAGGTCTCGAACACCGGGGAGCTGTTTTTT
CASSLDGQVSNTGELFF
>TRBJ2-1|TRBD2|NA|TRBV4-2
TGTGCCAGCAGCCAAGGTGGGACTAGGGCTGAGCAGTTCTTC
CASSQGGTRAEQFF
>TRBJ2-1|TRBD2|NA|TRBV12-3/TRBV12-4
TGTGCCAGCAGTGAGGGGGGACTAGTCAATGAGCAGTTCTTC
CASSEGGLVNEQFF
>TRBJ1-2|TRBD1|NA|TRBV20-1
TGCAGTGCAAAGACAGGGAACATCAATGGCTACACCTTC
CSAKTGNINGYTF
>TRBJ2-3|TRBD2|NA|TRBV11-1
TGTGCCAGCAGCTTACTAGCGGGAATGGCAGATACGCAGTATTTT
CASSLLAGMADTQYF
>TRBJ2-7|NA|NA|TRBV20-1
TGCAGTGCCCCTAGCGGAGGGGGCGACGAGCAGTACTTC
CSAPSGGGDEQYF
>TRBJ1-6|TRBD1|NA|TRBV20-1
TGCAGTGCGCCGGGACAGAATAATTCACCCCTCCACTTT
CSAPGQNNSPLHF
>TRBJ1-1|NA|NA|TRBV5-1
TGCGCCAGCAGCGGTGGGCAGGGCACTGAAGCTTTCTTT
CASSGGQGTEAFF
>TRBJ1-5|NA|NA|TRBV7-2
TGTGCCACCGGTGCGGGGATAGGTCAGCCCCAGCATTTT
CATGAGIGQPQHF
>TRBJ2-1|TRBD1|once|TRBV24-1
TGTGCAACGAAAGCAGGGGGTAGCAATGAGCAGTTCTTC
CATKAGGSNEQFF
>TRBJ2-3|TRBD2|NA|TRBV2
TGTGCCAGCAAGGTCCTAGCGGGAGCGGATACGCAGTATTTT
CASKVLAGADTQYF